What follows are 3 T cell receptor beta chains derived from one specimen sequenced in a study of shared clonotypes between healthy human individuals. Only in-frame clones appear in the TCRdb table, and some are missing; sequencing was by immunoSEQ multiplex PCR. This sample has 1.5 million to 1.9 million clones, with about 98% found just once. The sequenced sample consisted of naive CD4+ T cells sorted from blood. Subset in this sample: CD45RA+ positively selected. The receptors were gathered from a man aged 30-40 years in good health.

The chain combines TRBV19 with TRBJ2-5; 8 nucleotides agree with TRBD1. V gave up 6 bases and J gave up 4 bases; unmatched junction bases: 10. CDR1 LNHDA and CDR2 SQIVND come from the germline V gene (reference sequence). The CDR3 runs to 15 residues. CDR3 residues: CASSSLDRDVETQYF. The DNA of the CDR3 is TGTGCCAGTAGCTCACTGGACAGGGATGTAGAGACCCAGTACTTC. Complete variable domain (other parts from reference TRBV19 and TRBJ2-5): DGGITQSPKYLFRKEGQNVTLSCEQNLNHDAMYWYRQDPGQGLRLIYYSQIVNDFQKGDIAEGYSVSREKKESFPLTVTSAQKNPTAFYLCASSSLDRDVETQYFGPGTRLLVL.

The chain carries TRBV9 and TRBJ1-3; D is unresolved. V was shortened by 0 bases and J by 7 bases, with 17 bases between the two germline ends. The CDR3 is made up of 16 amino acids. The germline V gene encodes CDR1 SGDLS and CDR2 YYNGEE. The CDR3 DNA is TGTGCCAGCAGCGTAGACCTGTGGACCGCCGGTAACACCATATATTTT. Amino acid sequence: CASSVDLWTAGNTIYF.

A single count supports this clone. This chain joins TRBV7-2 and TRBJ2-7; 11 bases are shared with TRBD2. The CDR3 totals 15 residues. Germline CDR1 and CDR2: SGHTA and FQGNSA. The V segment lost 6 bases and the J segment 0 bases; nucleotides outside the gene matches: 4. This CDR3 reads CASRRTSGSSYEQYF. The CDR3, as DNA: TGTGCCAGCAGGCGAACTAGCGGGAGCTCCTACGAGCAGTACTTC.